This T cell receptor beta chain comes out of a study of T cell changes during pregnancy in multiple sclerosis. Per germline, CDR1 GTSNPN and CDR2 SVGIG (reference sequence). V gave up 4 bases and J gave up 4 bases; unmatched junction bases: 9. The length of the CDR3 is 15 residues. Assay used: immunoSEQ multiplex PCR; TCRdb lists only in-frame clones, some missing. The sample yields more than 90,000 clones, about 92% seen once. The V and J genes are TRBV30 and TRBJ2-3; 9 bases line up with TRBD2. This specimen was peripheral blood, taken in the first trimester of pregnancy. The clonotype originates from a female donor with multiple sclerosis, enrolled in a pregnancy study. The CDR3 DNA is TGTGCCTGGAAATTACTAGCGGGTGGATCAGATACGCAGTATTTT. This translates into CAWKLLAGGSDTQYF.